Presented here are 21 T cell receptor beta chains from one specimen sequenced in a study of shared clonotypes between healthy human individuals. Data came from immunoSEQ multiplex PCR; TCRdb stores just in-frame clones and leaves some out. The data show under 550,000 clones, 90% to 97% seen once. The sequencing sample was made of naive CD4+ T cells sorted from blood. Stated subset: CD45RA+ positively selected. The source of these receptors is a woman in her twenties or thirties in good health.

A word on this clone: Relative to the germline gene, one junction end is altered; a read error may explain this. CDR3 sequence: CASSPGQLFSSYERYF. DNA for the CDR3: TGTGCCAGCAGCCCTGGACAGCTCTTCTCCTCCTACGAGCGGTACTTC. The chain couples TRBV28 to TRBJ2-7, with D perhaps matching TRBD1 (6 bases). The CDR3 contains 16 residues. From germline, CDR1 is MDHEN and CDR2 SYDVKM.

CDR3 protein: CASSDIGVRNEKLFF. The CDR3 nucleotides read TGTGCCAGCAGTGATATCGGGGTTCGTAATGAAAAACTGTTTTTT. V is TRBV2 and J is TRBJ1-4; unclear D gene. The CDR3 has 15 residues. V was trimmed by 3 bases and J by 4 bases, leaving 12 bases between them. CDR1 and CDR2 from the germline V gene are SNHLY and FYNNEI. Full variable domain (outside the CDR3, taken from reference TRBV2 and TRBJ1-4): EPEVTQTPSHQVTQMGQEVILRCVPISNHLYFYWYRQILGQKVEFLVSFYNNEISEKSEIFDDQFSVERPDGSNFTLKIRSTKLEDSAMYFCASSDIGVRNEKLFFGSGTQLSVL.

The J gene is TRBJ2-3, the V gene TRBV9, with D perhaps matching TRBD1 (6 bases). The CDR3 spans 16 residues. Trimming took off 3 bases at V and 1 base at J, with 15 bases between the two ends. The germline CDR1 and CDR2 sequences are SGDLS and YYNGEE. DNA of the CDR3: TGTGCCAGCAGCGGGTACAGGGCCGGAGGCACAGATACGCAGTATTTT. Amino acids: CASSGYRAGGTDTQYF.

The chain is built from TRBV28 and TRBJ1-1; 8 bases line up with TRBD1. Germline V gene sequence: CDR1 MDHEN, CDR2 SYDVKM. V lost 5 bases, J lost 1 base, and 6 bases stayed unmatched. The CDR3 has 15 residues. DNA of the CDR3: TGTGCCAGCAGTACCCAGGGGGCCCCGAACACTGAAGCTTTCTTT. Translating it yields CASSTQGAPNTEAFF.

The table lists this clone with a count of one. J is TRBJ1-4 and V is TRBV28; 11 bases map to TRBD1. The CDR3 contains 17 residues. Per the germline V gene, CDR1 is MDHEN and CDR2 is SYDVKM. The V and J ends lost 10 bases and 0 bases, in that order; junction bases with no gene match: 10. This CDR3 reads CATTGQGALTTNEKLFF. The CDR3, as DNA: TGTGCCACTACTGGACAGGGGGCGTTGACAACTAATGAAAAACTGTTTTTT.

This clone was counted once. The gene calls are TRBV29-1 and TRBJ2-1; the D gene is possibly TRBD2 (5 bases). Germline assignment: CDR1 SQVTM and CDR2 ANQGSEA. V gave up 1 base and J gave up 7 bases, with 23 bases separating them. This CDR3 comprises 17 residues. The CDR3 loop is CSVEAFSDPSWRNEQFF. The CDR3 DNA reads as TGCAGCGTTGAAGCCTTCTCGGACCCCTCGTGGAGGAATGAGCAGTTCTTC.

The chain joins TRBV2 to TRBJ2-5; D gene unclear. V was cut by 6 bases and J by 5 bases, with 4 bases left in between. Germline loops: CDR1 SNHLY, CDR2 FYNNEI. The CDR3 totals 10 residues. Here the CDR3 DNA reads TGTGCCAGCAGGGTGGAGACCCAGTACTTC. Amino acids: CASRVETQYF.

CDR3 nucleotides: TGTGCCAGCATAGGACCCACTTTCACTGAAGCTTTCTTT. Protein product: CASIGPTFTEAFF. The V gene is TRBV25-1, the J gene TRBJ1-1; no firm D call. The CDR3 is made up of 13 amino acids. Germline V lookup: CDR1 MGHDK, CDR2 SYGVNS. With 7 bases removed from V and 4 bases from J, the gap between germline ends came to 13 bases.

This clone was seen a single time. The V and J genes are TRBV5-1 and TRBJ1-1, with TRBD1 as a possible D gene (6 bases). V dropped 5 bases and J dropped 5 bases, with 13 bases sitting between them. CDR1 is SGHRS, CDR2 YFSETQ, per germline. The CDR3 has 13 amino acids. CDR3 sequence reads: CASSRDMQTEAFF. The CDR3 DNA follows: TGCGCCAGCAGTCGGGACATGCAAACTGAAGCTTTCTTT.

The V and J genes are TRBV13 and TRBJ2-5, with 12 bases aligning to TRBD1. The J call may be mistaken, given a closer DNA end match to TRBJ2-7. The germline V gene has CDR1 PRHDT and CDR2 FYEKMQ (reference sequence). The length of the CDR3 is 15 residues. CDR3 region: CASRHTGTGGNEQYF. The CDR3, as DNA: TGTGCCAGCAGACATACGGGGACAGGGGGCAACGAGCAGTACTTC.

The V call is TRBV10-3, the J call TRBJ1-5, with D perhaps matching TRBD1 (5 bases). This CDR3 spans 16 amino acids. V dropped 3 bases and J dropped 0 bases, with 12 bases sitting between them. Germline V CDR1 and CDR2: ENHRY, SYGVKD. CDR3 protein: CAISEMGPYSNQPQHF. In DNA form, the CDR3 reads TGTGCCATCAGTGAAATGGGGCCCTATAGCAATCAGCCCCAGCATTTT.

This rearrangement joins TRBV19 to TRBJ2-5, with TRBD2 matching 12 bases. With V trimmed by 3 bases and J by 5 bases, 7 bases remained unmatched. The CDR3 covers 16 residues. Germline CDR1 LNHDA, CDR2 SQIVND (reference sequence). The DNA of the CDR3 is TGTGCCAGTAGTATGTGGGCTAGCGGGAGGGTTGAGACCCAGTACTTC. Its translation: CASSMWASGRVETQYF. Supplemented by reference TRBV19 and TRBJ2-5, the full variable domain reads DGGITQSPKYLFRKEGQNVTLSCEQNLNHDAMYWYRQDPGQGLRLIYYSQIVNDFQKGDIAEGYSVSREKKESFPLTVTSAQKNPTAFYLCASSMWASGRVETQYFGPGTRLLVL.

V is TRBV19 and J is TRBJ1-1, with D uncertain. V was shortened by 6 bases and J by 1 base, with 3 bases between the two germline ends. Germline CDR1 LNHDA, CDR2 SQIVND (reference sequence). The CDR3 runs 11 residues. CDR3 region: CASRRNTEAFF. The CDR3 DNA follows: TGTGCCAGTAGACGGAACACTGAAGCTTTCTTT.

The chain couples TRBV13 to TRBJ2-1; D gene uncertain. The CDR3 covers 15 residues. Trimming pared 2 bases from V and 10 bases from J, leaving 18 bases between. Germline-derived CDR1 and CDR2 are PRHDT and FYEKMQ (reference sequence). Here the CDR3 DNA reads TGTGCCAGCAGCTTAAGGAGAGGCCCCCTGCTGGAGCAGTTCTTC. Translation: CASSLRRGPLLEQFF. Based on the CDR3 plus reference TRBV13 and TRBJ2-1, the full variable domain is AAGVIQSPRHLIKEKRETATLKCYPIPRHDTVYWYQQGPGQDPQFLISFYEKMQSDKGSIPDRFSAQQFSDYHSELNMSSLELGDSALYFCASSLRRGPLLEQFFGPGTRLTVL.

With respect to this clone: This specimen includes other DNA sequences encoding the same CDR3. V is TRBV18 and J is TRBJ2-7, with TRBD2 matching over 14 bases. Germline values: CDR1 KGHSH, CDR2 LQKENI. This CDR3 has 15 residues. V dropped 3 bases and J dropped 3; count of bases not matched to a gene: 1. CDR3 in DNA: TGTGCCAGCTCACCCGGGACTAGCGGGAGCTACGAGCAGTACTTC. Encoded protein: CASSPGTSGSYEQYF.

The chain combines TRBV30 with TRBJ1-2; D may be TRBD1 (6 bases). The germline V and J ends were trimmed by 3 bases and 6 bases, with 14 bases remaining between them. CDR3 size: 13 residues. Germline loops: CDR1 GTSNPN, CDR2 SVGIG (reference sequence). In nucleotides, the CDR3 is TGTGCCTGGAGCGCAGGGCCAGGGGATGGCTACACCTTC. It codes for CAWSAGPGDGYTF.

The chain joins TRBV18 to TRBJ1-1; D ambiguous. The CDR3 consists of 16 residues. Trimming cost V 3 bases and J 0 bases, with 14 bases left between them. CDR1 is KGHSH, CDR2 LQKENI, per germline. Here the CDR3 DNA reads TGTGCCAGCTCACCCAGGAGCGGAGGGCTGAACACTGAAGCTTTCTTT. It is translated as CASSPRSGGLNTEAFF.

The rearrangement joins TRBV11-3 to TRBJ2-2; 7 bases are shared with TRBD1. J gave up 5 bases and V 6 bases, and 0 bases lay outside the gene matches. CDR3 size: 12 residues. In germline, CDR1 is SGHNT, CDR2 YENEEA. CDR3 in DNA: TGTGCCAGCAGACAGGGGACCGGGGAGCTGTTTTTT. Translation: CASRQGTGELFF.

This clone has just one count. The gene calls are TRBV28 and TRBJ2-7, with 8 bases fitting TRBD1. The trim removed 4 bases at V and 4 bases at J, leaving 6 bases unmatched. Germline V gene sequence: CDR1 MDHEN, CDR2 SYDVKM. The CDR3 has 14 residues. The CDR3 here is CASSSSTGVYEQYF. For the CDR3, the DNA is TGTGCCAGCAGTTCCTCGACAGGGGTATACGAGCAGTACTTC.

V gene TRBV5-5 combines with J gene TRBJ1-1, with 9 bases aligning to TRBD1. In germline, CDR1 is SGHKS, CDR2 YYEKEE (reference sequence). The CDR3 extends over 15 amino acids. V trimming: 1 base; J trimming: 3 bases; junction bases outside the gene matches: 4. The DNA of the CDR3 is TGTGCCAGCAGCTTGCTACAGGGGGCGGACACTGAAGCTTTCTTT. Translating gives CASSLLQGADTEAFF.

The V and J genes are TRBV6-5 and TRBJ1-1, with TRBD1 as a possible D gene (6 bases). The CDR3 covers 15 residues. Trimming left V 7 bases short and J 2 bases short, with 17 bases between. Germline lookup yields CDR1 MNHEY and CDR2 SVGAGI. The CDR3 DNA reads TGTGCCAGCACCAAACTCCTCAGGGGTAACACTGAAGCTTTCTTT. Protein: CASTKLLRGNTEAFF.